Listed below are T cell receptor beta chains from one sample, sequenced in a study of identical twins. TCRdb recomputed calls from the 5' RACE reads with MiXCR, one row per CDR3 protein. The profile shows more than 1.5 million distinct CDR3 sequences, about 32% of them singletons. Sequencing was done on a sample of cord blood. The receptors here all came from a newborn girl in good health. CDR3s leave out the opening cysteine and the closing phenylalanine or tryptophan.

CDR3 protein | J gene | V gene
ASSFRGNGYT | TRBJ1-2 | TRBV12-3/TRBV12-4
AVPYEQY | TRBJ2-7 | TRBV6-2/TRBV6-3
ASSQDLASVTDTQY | TRBJ2-3 | TRBV4-1
AGSYRTSGTDTQY | TRBJ2-3 | TRBV6-5
ASTLRLAGGDTQY | TRBJ2-3 | TRBV12-3/TRBV12-4
ASSQAGEYNEQF | TRBJ2-1 | TRBV4-2
ASSEPGQGDDYGYT | TRBJ1-2 | TRBV25-1
ASSPPRAVEAF | TRBJ1-1 | TRBV13
AGLDRGRRNEQF | TRBJ2-1 | TRBV2
ASSYETGDAF | TRBJ1-1 | TRBV6-6
SARGQASTDTQY | TRBJ2-3 | TRBV20-1
SANHAGRGTDTQY | TRBJ2-3 | TRBV20-1
ASSLGAYTEAF | TRBJ1-1 | TRBV5-1
ASTRVGDTQY | TRBJ2-3 | TRBV12-3/TRBV12-4
ASAAVSGGTEAF | TRBJ1-1 | TRBV11-2
ASSFPDSRAEAF | TRBJ1-1 | TRBV5-1
ASSAGTSNTDTQY | TRBJ2-3 | TRBV4-2
ASSESTVNYGYT | TRBJ1-2 | TRBV25-1
SASTNTGELF | TRBJ2-2 | TRBV20-1
ASSSDWTHEQF | TRBJ2-1 | TRBV6-5
SARVARVGQPQH | TRBJ1-5 | TRBV20-1
ASSLGRSGVGEQY | TRBJ2-7 | TRBV7-6
ASSLARTSGGPRSPDTQY | TRBJ2-3 | TRBV12-3/TRBV12-4
ASSSPTGASSYEQY | TRBJ2-7 | TRBV12-3/TRBV12-4
ASSPRDRAPNTEAF | TRBJ1-1 | TRBV6-6
ASRVDRSDQPQH | TRBJ1-5 | TRBV6-5
ASSERAGSPNEQF | TRBJ2-1 | TRBV6-1
ATSRDRQTNEKLF | TRBJ1-4 | TRBV15
ATSDGRSYNEQF | TRBJ2-1 | TRBV24-1
ASSQEAGTYEQY | TRBJ2-7 | TRBV4-1
SAISSMANDLDEQY | TRBJ2-5 | TRBV20-1
ASSQWTSGGAGELF | TRBJ2-2 | TRBV4-1
SVRKASNQPQH | TRBJ1-5 | TRBV20-1
ASSLRSGGTDTQY | TRBJ2-3 | TRBV7-2
ASSIGTLNQPQH | TRBJ1-5 | TRBV7-9
ASSMAGTNYEQY | TRBJ2-7 | TRBV19
AISPGGFSGANVLT | TRBJ2-6 | TRBV10-3
ASSQDLGTANSPPH | TRBJ1-6 | TRBV14
ASSDSGGLNNEQF | TRBJ2-1 | TRBV25-1
ASSLGVNRADTQY | TRBJ2-3 | TRBV7-4
SARVGGRVLLDSYNEQF | TRBJ2-1 | TRBV20-1
SALKSMGTDTQY | TRBJ2-3 | TRBV20-1
SATSGKTYEQY | TRBJ2-7 | TRBV20-1
SAMFGTFNGKLF | TRBJ1-4 | TRBV20-1
SARIRNNEQF | TRBJ2-1 | TRBV20-1
ASSDPGDTEAF | TRBJ1-1 | TRBV4-2
ASSHDRTNTQY | TRBJ2-3 | TRBV5-6
ASSLARTGGFRREKLF | TRBJ1-4 | TRBV5-1
SVEIRQGRPYEQY | TRBJ2-7 | TRBV29-1
ATYSGGSDEQY | TRBJ2-7 | TRBV10-3